This is a list of T cell receptor beta chains from one sample in a study of blood T cell repertoires in COVID-19. This table comes from immunoSEQ multiplex PCR, and its TCRdb copy is limited to in-frame clones, with some not included. The data show a few hundred thousand clones, with roughly 89% seen just once and 1.9% held by the top ten. The sequenced sample was PBMCs or T cells enriched from blood (not recorded which). The receptors were sampled from a woman aged 60-70 years who had recovered from COVID-19. The CDR3 runs from the conserved cysteine through the conserved F or W. The D gene is left open where the match is weak.

>TRBV12-5|TRBJ2-1|NA
CASGTRGPENEQFF
>TRBV14|TRBJ1-5|NA
CASSQGQFQPQHF
>TRBV28|TRBJ2-5|NA
CASSPRSPPETQYF
>TRBV28|TRBJ1-2|NA
CASTGGGPSYTF
>TRBV7-2|TRBJ1-5|NA
CASSLNPQGLNQPQHF
>TRBV19|TRBJ1-2|TRBD1
CASSTPGQGSFGYTF
>TRBV24-1|TRBJ1-1|NA
CATKNQGKAFF
>TRBV27|TRBJ2-5|NA
CASIGQNQETQYF
>TRBV13|TRBJ2-7|TRBD1
CASSASGTGFHEQYF
>TRBV28|TRBJ1-5|NA
CASRLRGIGAQHF
>TRBV18|TRBJ2-6|NA
CASSPPTEGGANVLTF
>TRBV19|TRBJ1-1|NA
CASSIGQTNTEAFF
>TRBV30|TRBJ1-6|NA
CAWRIGVISPLHF
>TRBV7-9|TRBJ2-5|NA
CASSLVGRETQYF
>TRBV5-1|TRBJ2-5|TRBD2
CASSLGTSGWQETQYF
>TRBV29-1|TRBJ1-4|NA
CSVAGATNEKLFF
>TRBV7-3|TRBJ2-1|TRBD1
CASSPTGTGANEQFF
>TRBV27|TRBJ2-3|TRBD2
CASSLDASGLRTDTQYF
>TRBV12-3/TRBV12-4|TRBJ1-5|NA
CASSSWQLVPQHF
>TRBV12-3/TRBV12-4|TRBJ1-2|NA
CASAYNRDYGYTF
>TRBV6-5|TRBJ2-6|NA
CASEDSPFMGVLTF
>TRBV12-5|TRBJ2-7|TRBD2
CASGPGPLAAYEQYF
>TRBV7-9|TRBJ2-1|TRBD2
CASSLVALAGGTKFF
>TRBV6-5|TRBJ1-6|NA
CASSYDLGGSPLHF
>TRBV10-3|TRBJ2-3|NA
CATNPTDTDTQYF
>TRBV15|TRBJ1-5|NA
CATSGDYSNQPQHF
>TRBV5-1|TRBJ2-1|NA
CASSLDSYNEQFF
>TRBV28|TRBJ2-3|NA
CASQGQGSTDTQYF
>TRBV6-5|TRBJ1-1|NA
CASSSERFNTEAFF
>TRBV28|TRBJ1-3|NA
CASSDWEVTGSGNTIYF
>TRBV15|TRBJ1-5|NA
CATSRVGSNQPQHF